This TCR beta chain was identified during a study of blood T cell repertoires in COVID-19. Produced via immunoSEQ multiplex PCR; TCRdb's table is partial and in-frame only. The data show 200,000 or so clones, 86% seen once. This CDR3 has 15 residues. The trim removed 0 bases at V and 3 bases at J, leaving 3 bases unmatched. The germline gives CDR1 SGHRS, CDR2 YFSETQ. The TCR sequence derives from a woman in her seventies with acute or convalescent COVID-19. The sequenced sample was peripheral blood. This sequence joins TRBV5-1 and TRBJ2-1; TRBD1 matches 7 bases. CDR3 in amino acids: CASSLGQGYYNEQFF. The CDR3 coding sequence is TGCGCCAGCAGCTTGGGACAGGGATACTACAATGAGCAGTTCTTC.